These T cell receptor beta chains were read from a single sample in a study of T cells in Graves' hyperthyroidism and ophthalmopathy. TCRdb fed the multiplex PCR reads into MiXCR, producing one record per CDR3 protein. This repertoire shows approximately 270,000 distinct CDR3 sequences, 14% to 15% found once; its top ten account for less than 15%. Sample: blood. The receptor source for this set is a woman in her 40s with Graves' hyperthyroidism that later progressed to Graves' ophthalmopathy. Each CDR3 is given without its conserved first and last residue. The D gene is left open where the match is weak.

cdr3_aa	d_call	j_call	v_call
ASSGGVGNEQF	TRBD2	TRBJ2-1	TRBV6-2/TRBV6-3
ATSDFNRGKRETQY	TRBD1	TRBJ2-5	TRBV24-1
ASSLGRPYNEQF	TRBD2	TRBJ2-1	TRBV19
ASSLGLAVAKNIQY	TRBD2	TRBJ2-4	TRBV27
ASSIDGVGANVLT	.	TRBJ2-6	TRBV19
ASSYFGRGTDTQY	TRBD2	TRBJ2-3	TRBV6-6
SVLWGANRPRGTQY	.	TRBJ2-5	TRBV20-1
ASSLMSVRGDPSNPSYEQY	.	TRBJ2-7	TRBV7-3
ASSWDFTYNEQF	.	TRBJ2-1	TRBV5-1
ATSSLGGGGGTDTQY	TRBD2	TRBJ2-3	TRBV19
ASSLVGPGTGGFDTQY	TRBD1	TRBJ2-3	TRBV11-2
AISMDRTNYGYT	.	TRBJ1-2	TRBV10-3
ASTTVMAGPDNIQY	.	TRBJ2-4	TRBV28
SAPVTSGRTETQY	TRBD2	TRBJ2-5	TRBV20-1
ASSSTPNTGELF	.	TRBJ2-2	TRBV7-9
ASSYDWRDDNEQF	.	TRBJ2-1	TRBV6-1
AWSVQGGSYNEQF	.	TRBJ2-1	TRBV30
ASSEDRMSSGANVLT	.	TRBJ2-6	TRBV28
ASSPGTPSTDTQY	.	TRBJ2-3	TRBV4-1
ASSARDPDTQY	.	TRBJ2-3	TRBV7-9
ASSQRLEEAF	.	TRBJ1-1	TRBV3-1
ASSRGREQY	.	TRBJ2-7	TRBV27
ASSQDKPGDTNYGYT	.	TRBJ1-2	TRBV3-1
ASSFRWLWDEQF	.	TRBJ2-1	TRBV11-2
AWARRLTGVHYEQY	TRBD1	TRBJ2-7	TRBV30
ASSQKGLVAANTGELF	TRBD2	TRBJ2-2	TRBV4-1
ASSTKTSGRSPDTQY	TRBD2	TRBJ2-3	TRBV27
ASSVGTWTEAF	.	TRBJ1-1	TRBV9
ASSIGRPTGELF	TRBD2	TRBJ2-2	TRBV5-5
ASSYSKWQKNTGELF	.	TRBJ2-2	TRBV6-9
ATSREQTVYSNQPQH	.	TRBJ1-5	TRBV15
ASEVGLGDYGYT	.	TRBJ1-2	TRBV5-6
ASSFATEAF	.	TRBJ1-1	TRBV7-9
SARVQDTNYGYT	.	TRBJ1-2	TRBV20-1
ASSARGLEGNTIY	.	TRBJ1-3	TRBV18
ASSPTDTGNTIY	.	TRBJ1-3	TRBV19
ASSYYTGELF	.	TRBJ2-2	TRBV6-6
ASNGPGAEGYT	.	TRBJ1-2	TRBV7-9
ASSLGGQGIEQY	TRBD1	TRBJ2-7	TRBV5-6
ASSPRLQHNEQF	.	TRBJ2-1	TRBV11-2
SASDGVSYEQY	.	TRBJ2-7	TRBV20-1
SARDGSKLF	.	TRBJ1-4	TRBV20-1